The source of this T cell receptor beta chain is a study of blood T cell repertoires in COVID-19 (dated by TCRdb to the early 2020s). About the study as a whole: The collaborator samples originated in the United States, Italy and Spain and spanned the acute and convalescent phases of COVID-19. The prospective study material was composed of cDNA or gDNA derived from T cells, B-cell-depleted T cells, or PBMCs. Deeply sampled blood TCRbeta repertoires from subjects exposed to, actively infected with, or recovered from COVID-19 were included in the dataset. The repertoires were released in a freely available public database meant as a resource for research on the immune response to SARS-CoV-2. Samples came from the ongoing ImmuneRACE study (first 160 participants) plus 1,254 subjects from 6 global collaborators. A de-identified subject ID, COVID-19 status, age in years and sex were almost always included in the sample metadata. Where available, HLA class I and class II types were taken from metadata supplied by the sample provider and were not determined by assay-based typing.

At one collaborating source in Seattle, patients were enrolled during active infection and were followed longitudinally through the course of disease. The collaborating institutions used their own protocols to collect whole blood in K2EDTA tubes. For TCRbeta analysis, collaborators shipped samples in one of three forms: frozen whole blood, isolated PBMCs, or DNA extracted from either of those sample types. For this clone: Its specific antigen is unknown. The record has no base qualities; no much larger clone is one base away.

TCRbeta CDR3 regions were amplified from genomic DNA using the immunoSEQ Assay, a bias-controlled multiplex PCR. For the original study's pipeline: Within the assay, amplification of reference gene primers was used to estimate how many nucleated cells each sample contained. Sequence reads were collapsed and filtered to measure the absolute abundance of every unique TCRbeta CDR3 rearrangement. For each sample, productive Simpson clonality was calculated as the square root of Simpson's diversity index over productive rearrangements. Sourced from immuneACCESS, this table was stored by TCRdb with only in-frame sequences that have V and J called. A share of the clones is absent; for the studies checked, an unresolved V gene accounts for under half, and the remainder has no known explanation. V, J and clone size were drawn from that table, and D and trimming were deduced from the DNA. For this sample there are approximately 330,000 clones; 87% appear just once. The top ten clonotypes cover 9.9% of the sample.

Here is what the overall study found, with its caveats: Clinical and demographic metadata were provided uncurated, with the amount varying by source and participant.

The sample was peripheral blood. This sequence originates from a man aged 30 to 39 with COVID-19, enrolled during active disease.

Read as DNA, the sequence is TGTGCCAGTAAAGGAGGACTGAACACTGAAGCTTTCTTT. Its translation is CASKGGLNTEAFF. The V and J genes are TRBV19 and TRBJ1-1; no confident D gene assignment can be made. The CDR3 spans 13 residues, from the cysteine through the phenylalanine. Only CDR3 DNA remains: 39 bases, in frame from the first base. Cut back by 7 bases and 0 bases, the V and J ends lie 9 bases apart. For CDR1 and CDR2, the germline V gene (reference sequence) lists LNHDA and SQIVND.